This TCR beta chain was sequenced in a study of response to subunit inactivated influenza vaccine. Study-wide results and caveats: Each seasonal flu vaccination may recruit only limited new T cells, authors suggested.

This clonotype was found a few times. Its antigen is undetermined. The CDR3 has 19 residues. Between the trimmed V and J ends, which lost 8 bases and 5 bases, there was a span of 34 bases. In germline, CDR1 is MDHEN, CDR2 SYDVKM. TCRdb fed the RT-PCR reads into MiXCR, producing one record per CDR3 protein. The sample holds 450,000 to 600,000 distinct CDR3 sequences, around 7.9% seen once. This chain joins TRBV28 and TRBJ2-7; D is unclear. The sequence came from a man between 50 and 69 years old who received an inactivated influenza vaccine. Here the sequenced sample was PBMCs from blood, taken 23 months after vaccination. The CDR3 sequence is CASALDLSLLRTRAHEQYF. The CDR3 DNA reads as TGTGCCAGCGCATTAGACCTCAGTTTGTTGAGAACTCGGGCCCACGAGCAGTACTTC. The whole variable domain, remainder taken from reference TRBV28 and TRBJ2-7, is DVKVTQSSRYLVKRTGEKVFLECVQDMDHENMFWYRQDPGLGLRLIYFSYDVKMKEKGDIPEGYSVSREKKERFSLILESASTNQTSMYLCASALDLSLLRTRAHEQYFGPGTRLTVT.